The clone carrying this T cell receptor (beta chain) has more than one count but fewer than ten. As yet, its antigen is unknown. This record belongs to a study of response to subunit inactivated influenza vaccine. MiXCR, run by TCRdb on the RT-PCR reads, gives a single entry per CDR3 protein. Among more than 550,000 distinct CDR3 sequences listed, approximately 12% were seen once. Overall study results and limits: The authors suggested that every seasonal influenza vaccination recruits few new T cells.

The CDR3 has 14 amino acids. Germline V gene lookup returns CDR1 DFQATT and CDR2 SNEGSKA (reference sequence). Between the trimmed V and J ends, which lost 4 bases and 0 bases, there was a span of 10 bases. This chain uses TRBV20-1 with TRBJ2-1; possible D gene TRBD1, 6 bases. The material was PBMCs from blood, obtained on the day of vaccination. The TCR sequence derives from a man between 45 and 60 years old who received an inactivated influenza vaccine. DNA of the CDR3: TGCAGTGCTACCACACAGGGCTCCTACAATGAGCAGTTCTTC. Its protein product is CSATTQGSYNEQFF.